This T cell receptor (beta chain) derives from a study of blood T cell repertoires in COVID-19. At the level of the study: Two consecutive negative NP/OP PCR tests, clearance, or resolved symptoms defined Cohort 3 recovery.

Some clones are missing from TCRdb's copy, which holds only in-frame ones; the method was immunoSEQ multiplex PCR. The data contain hundreds of thousands of clones, more than 75% of them seen just once; the ten biggest clones take up around 2%. The CDR3 totals 16 residues. The V gene lost 1 base and the J gene lost 2 bases, with 12 bases spanning the gap. Germline V gene sequence: CDR1 SEHNR, CDR2 FQNEAQ (reference sequence). The source is a woman in her sixties or seventies in a cohort exposed to, infected with or recovered from COVID-19 (not recorded which). Sequences were obtained from PBMCs or T cells enriched from blood (not recorded which). This rearrangement joins TRBV7-9 to TRBJ1-5; D might be TRBD1 (5 bases). In nucleotides, the CDR3 is TGTGCCAGCAGCTTAGGCCAGGGATTTGGCAATCAGCCCCAGCATTTT. It yields the protein CASSLGQGFGNQPQHF.